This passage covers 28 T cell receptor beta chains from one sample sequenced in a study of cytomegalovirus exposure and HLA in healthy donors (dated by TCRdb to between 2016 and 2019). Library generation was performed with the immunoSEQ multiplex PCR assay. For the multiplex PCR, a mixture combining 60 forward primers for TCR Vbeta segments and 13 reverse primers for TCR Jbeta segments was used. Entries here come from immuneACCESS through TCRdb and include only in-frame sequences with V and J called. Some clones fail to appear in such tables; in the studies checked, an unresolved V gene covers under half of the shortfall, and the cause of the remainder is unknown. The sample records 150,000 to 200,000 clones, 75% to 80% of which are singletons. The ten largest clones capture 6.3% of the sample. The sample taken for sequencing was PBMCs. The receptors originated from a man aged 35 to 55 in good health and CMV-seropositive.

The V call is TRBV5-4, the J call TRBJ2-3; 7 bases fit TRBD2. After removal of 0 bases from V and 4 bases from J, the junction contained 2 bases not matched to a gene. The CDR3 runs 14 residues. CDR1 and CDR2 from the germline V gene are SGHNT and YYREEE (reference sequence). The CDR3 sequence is CASSLGGRADTQYF. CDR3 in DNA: TGTGCCAGCAGCTTGGGCGGGAGAGCAGATACGCAGTATTTT.

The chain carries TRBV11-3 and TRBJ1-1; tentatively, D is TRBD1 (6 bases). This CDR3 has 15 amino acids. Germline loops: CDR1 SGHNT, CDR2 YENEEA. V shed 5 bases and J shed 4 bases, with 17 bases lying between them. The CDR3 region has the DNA TGTGCCAGCAGCCGACCTTGGGGGCTGGGCACTGAAGCTTTCTTT. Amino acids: CASSRPWGLGTEAFF.

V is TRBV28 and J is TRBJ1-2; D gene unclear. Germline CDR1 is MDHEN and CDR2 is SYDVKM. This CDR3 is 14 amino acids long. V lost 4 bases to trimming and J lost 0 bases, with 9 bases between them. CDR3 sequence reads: CASSSYRANYGYTF. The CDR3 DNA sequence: TGTGCCAGCAGTTCTTACAGAGCTAACTATGGCTACACCTTC.

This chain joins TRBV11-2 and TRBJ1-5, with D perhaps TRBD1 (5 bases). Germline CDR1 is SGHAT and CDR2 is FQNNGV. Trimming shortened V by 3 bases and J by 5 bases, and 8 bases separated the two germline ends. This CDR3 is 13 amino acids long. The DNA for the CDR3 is TGTGCCAGCAGCTTTAGGGGCCATCAGCCCCAGCATTTT. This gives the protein CASSFRGHQPQHF.

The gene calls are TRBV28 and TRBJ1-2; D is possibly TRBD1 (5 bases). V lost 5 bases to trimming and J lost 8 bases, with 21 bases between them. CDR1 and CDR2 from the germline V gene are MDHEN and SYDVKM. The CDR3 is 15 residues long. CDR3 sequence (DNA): TGTGCCAGCAGTCTCTCCTCGGGACTGATCTGGGGCTACACCTTC. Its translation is CASSLSSGLIWGYTF.

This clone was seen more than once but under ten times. This CDR3 reads CASSYGQTGDTQYF. For the CDR3, the DNA is TGTGCCAGCAGCTACGGACAGACCGGGGATACGCAGTATTTT. V gene TRBV9 combines with J gene TRBJ2-3; D is possibly TRBD1 (6 bases). The CDR3 consists of 14 residues. V lost 4 bases, J lost 6 bases, and 15 bases lay in between. Germline lookup yields CDR1 SGDLS and CDR2 YYNGEE.

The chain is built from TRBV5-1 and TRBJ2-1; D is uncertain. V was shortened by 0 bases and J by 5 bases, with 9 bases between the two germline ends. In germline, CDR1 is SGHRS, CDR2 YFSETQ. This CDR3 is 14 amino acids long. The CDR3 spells CASSLASQDNEQFF. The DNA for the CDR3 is TGCGCCAGCAGCTTGGCTAGTCAAGACAATGAGCAGTTCTTC.

The CDR3 here is CASNPSGRSTDTQYF. The CDR3 DNA follows: TGTGCCAGCAACCCTAGCGGGAGGAGCACAGATACGCAGTATTTT. The V and J genes are TRBV2 and TRBJ2-3; 11 nucleotides align to TRBD2. CDR1 is SNHLY and CDR2 is FYNNEI in the germline V gene. There are 15 residues in the CDR3. The J segment lost 0 bases and the V segment lost 7 bases, leaving 3 bases of the junction unmatched.

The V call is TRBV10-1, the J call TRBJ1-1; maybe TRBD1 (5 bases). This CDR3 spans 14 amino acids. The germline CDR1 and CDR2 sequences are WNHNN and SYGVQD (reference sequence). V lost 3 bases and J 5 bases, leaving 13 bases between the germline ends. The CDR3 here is CASSEYPKGTEAFF. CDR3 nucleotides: TGCGCCAGCAGTGAATACCCAAAGGGGACTGAAGCTTTCTTT.

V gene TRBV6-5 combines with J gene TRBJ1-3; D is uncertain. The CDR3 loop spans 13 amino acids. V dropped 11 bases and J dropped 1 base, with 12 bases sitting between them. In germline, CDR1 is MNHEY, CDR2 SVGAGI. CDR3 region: CAVEDSSGNTIYF. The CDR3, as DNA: TGTGCCGTGGAGGACTCTTCTGGAAACACCATATATTTT.

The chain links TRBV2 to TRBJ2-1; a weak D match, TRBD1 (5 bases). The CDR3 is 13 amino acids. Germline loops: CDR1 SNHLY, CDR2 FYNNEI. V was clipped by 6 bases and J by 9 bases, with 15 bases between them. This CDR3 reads CASRNPLRVEQFF. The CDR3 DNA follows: TGTGCCAGCAGGAACCCTCTCAGGGTTGAGCAGTTCTTC.

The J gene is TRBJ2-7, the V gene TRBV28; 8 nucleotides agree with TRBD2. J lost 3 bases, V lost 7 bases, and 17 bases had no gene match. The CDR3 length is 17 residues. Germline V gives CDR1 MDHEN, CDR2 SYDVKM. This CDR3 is CASIPASGSKRRYEQYF. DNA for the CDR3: TGTGCCAGCATCCCCGCCAGCGGGAGTAAACGGCGCTACGAGCAGTACTTC. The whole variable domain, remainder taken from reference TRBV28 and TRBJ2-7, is DVKVTQSSRYLVKRTGEKVFLECVQDMDHENMFWYRQDPGLGLRLIYFSYDVKMKEKGDIPEGYSVSREKKERFSLILESASTNQTSMYLCASIPASGSKRRYEQYFGPGTRLTVT.

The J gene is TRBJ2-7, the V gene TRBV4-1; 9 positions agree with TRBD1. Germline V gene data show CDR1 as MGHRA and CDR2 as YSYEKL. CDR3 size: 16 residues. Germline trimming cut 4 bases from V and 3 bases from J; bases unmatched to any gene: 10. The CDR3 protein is CASSPIRGTGIYEQYF. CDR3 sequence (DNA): TGCGCCAGCAGCCCCATCCGGGGGACAGGGATCTACGAGCAGTACTTC.

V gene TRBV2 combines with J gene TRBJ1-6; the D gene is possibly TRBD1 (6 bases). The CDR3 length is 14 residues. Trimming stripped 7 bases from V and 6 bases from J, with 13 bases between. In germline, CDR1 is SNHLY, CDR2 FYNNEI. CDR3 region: CASIITGINSPLHF. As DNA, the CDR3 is TGTGCCAGCATAATTACAGGGATTAATTCACCCCTCCACTTT.

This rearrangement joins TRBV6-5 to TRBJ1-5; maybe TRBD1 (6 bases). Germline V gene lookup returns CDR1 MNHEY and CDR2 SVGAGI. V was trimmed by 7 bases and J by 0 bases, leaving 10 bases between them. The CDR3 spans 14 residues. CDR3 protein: CASTRQASNQPQHF. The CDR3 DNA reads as TGTGCCAGCACTCGACAGGCTAGCAATCAGCCCCAGCATTTT.

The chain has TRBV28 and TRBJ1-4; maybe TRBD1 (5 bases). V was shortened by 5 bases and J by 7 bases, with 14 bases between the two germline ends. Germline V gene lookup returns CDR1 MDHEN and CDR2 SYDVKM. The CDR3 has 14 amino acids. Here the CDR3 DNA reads TGTGCCAGCAGTATGGGGGGGACGCCTGAAAAACTGTTTTTT. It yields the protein CASSMGGTPEKLFF.

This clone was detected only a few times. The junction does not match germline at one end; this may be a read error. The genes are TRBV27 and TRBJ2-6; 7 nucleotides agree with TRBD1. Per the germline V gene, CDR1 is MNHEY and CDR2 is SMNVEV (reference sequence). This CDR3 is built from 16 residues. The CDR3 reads CASSLEGADGANGLTF. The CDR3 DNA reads TGTGCCAGCAGTTTAGAGGGGGCGGATGGGGCCAACGGCCTGACTTTC.

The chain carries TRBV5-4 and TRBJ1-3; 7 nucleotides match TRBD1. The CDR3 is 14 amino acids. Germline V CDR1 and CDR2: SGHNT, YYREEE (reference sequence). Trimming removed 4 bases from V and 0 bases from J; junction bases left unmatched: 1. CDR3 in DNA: TGTGCCAGCAGCCGGGACAGCTCTGGAAACACCATATATTTT. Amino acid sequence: CASSRDSSGNTIYF.

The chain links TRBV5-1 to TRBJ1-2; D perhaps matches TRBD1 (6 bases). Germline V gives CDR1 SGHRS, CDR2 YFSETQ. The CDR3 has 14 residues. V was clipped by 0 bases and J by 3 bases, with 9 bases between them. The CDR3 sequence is CASSLDRVDYGYTF. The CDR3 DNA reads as TGCGCCAGCAGCTTGGACAGGGTAGACTATGGCTACACCTTC.

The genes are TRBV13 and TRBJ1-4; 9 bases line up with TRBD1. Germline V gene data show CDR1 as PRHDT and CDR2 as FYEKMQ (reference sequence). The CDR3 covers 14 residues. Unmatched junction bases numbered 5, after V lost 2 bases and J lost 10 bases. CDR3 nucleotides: TGTGCCAGCAGCTTAAGGGACAGGGTGAGAAAACTGTTTTTT. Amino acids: CASSLRDRVRKLFF.

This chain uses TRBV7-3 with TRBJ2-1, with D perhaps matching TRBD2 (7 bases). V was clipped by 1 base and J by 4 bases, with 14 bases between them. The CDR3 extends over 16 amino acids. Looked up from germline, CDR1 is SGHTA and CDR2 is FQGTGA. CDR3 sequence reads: CASSLRGGGGYNEQFF. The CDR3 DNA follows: TGTGCCAGCAGCTTAAGGGGGGGAGGGGGGTACAATGAGCAGTTCTTC.

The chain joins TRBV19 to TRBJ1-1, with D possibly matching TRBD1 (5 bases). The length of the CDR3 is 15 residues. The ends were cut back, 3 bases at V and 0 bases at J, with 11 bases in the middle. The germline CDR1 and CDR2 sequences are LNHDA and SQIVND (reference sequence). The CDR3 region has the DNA TGTGCCAGTAGTATCCTCGGGGGAATGAACACTGAAGCTTTCTTT. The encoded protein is CASSILGGMNTEAFF.

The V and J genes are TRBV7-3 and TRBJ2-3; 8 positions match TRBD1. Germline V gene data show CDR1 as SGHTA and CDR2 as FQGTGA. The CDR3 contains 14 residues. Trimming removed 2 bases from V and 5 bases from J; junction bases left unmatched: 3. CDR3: CASSLQGAGDTQYF. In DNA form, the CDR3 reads TGTGCCAGCAGCTTACAGGGGGCGGGAGATACGCAGTATTTT. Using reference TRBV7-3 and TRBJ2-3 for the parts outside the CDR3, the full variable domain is GAGVSQTPSNKVTEKGKYVELRCDPISGHTALYWYRQSLGQGPEFLIYFQGTGAADDSGLPNDRFFAVRPEGSVSTLKIQRTERGDSAVYLCASSLQGAGDTQYFGPGTRLTVL.

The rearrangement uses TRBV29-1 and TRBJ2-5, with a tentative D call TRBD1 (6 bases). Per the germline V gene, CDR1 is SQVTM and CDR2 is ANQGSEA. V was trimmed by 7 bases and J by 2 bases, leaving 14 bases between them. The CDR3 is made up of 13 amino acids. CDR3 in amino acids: CSARQVYQETQYF. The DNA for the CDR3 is TGCAGCGCCCGACAGGTCTATCAAGAGACCCAGTACTTC.

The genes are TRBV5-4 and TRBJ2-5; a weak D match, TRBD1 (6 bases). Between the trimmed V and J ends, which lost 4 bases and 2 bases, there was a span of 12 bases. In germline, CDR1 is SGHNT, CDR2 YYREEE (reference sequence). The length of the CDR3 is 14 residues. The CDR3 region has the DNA TGTGCCAGCAGCCTCGGGACACCACAAGAGACCCAGTACTTC. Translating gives CASSLGTPQETQYF.

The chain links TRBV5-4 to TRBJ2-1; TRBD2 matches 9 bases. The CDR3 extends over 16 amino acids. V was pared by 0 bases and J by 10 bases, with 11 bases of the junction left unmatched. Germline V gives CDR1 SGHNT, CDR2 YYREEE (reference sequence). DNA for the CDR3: TGTGCCAGCAGCTTGGGGGGGGCTAGCGGGATTGGGGAGCAGTTCTTC. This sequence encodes CASSLGGASGIGEQFF.

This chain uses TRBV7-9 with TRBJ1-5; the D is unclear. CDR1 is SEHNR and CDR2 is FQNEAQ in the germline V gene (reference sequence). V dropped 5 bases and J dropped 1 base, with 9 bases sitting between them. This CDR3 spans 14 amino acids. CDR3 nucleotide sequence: TGTGCCAGCAGCCACGAACACAGCAATCAGCCCCAGCATTTT. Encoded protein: CASSHEHSNQPQHF.

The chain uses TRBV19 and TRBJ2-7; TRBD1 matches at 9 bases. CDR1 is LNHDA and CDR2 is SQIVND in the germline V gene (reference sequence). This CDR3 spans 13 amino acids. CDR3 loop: CASTGTGQYEQYF. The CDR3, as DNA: TGTGCTTCAACCGGGACAGGGCAATACGAGCAGTACTTC.